This TCR beta chain originates from a study of T cell responses to AZD1222 COVID-19 vaccine. Findings and caveats of the study: Spike-specific TCR breadth and depth were elevated following two AZD1222 doses. White British ancestry dominated among donors, who included more females, and clonal diversity was possibly underestimated.

The CDR3 totals 13 residues. Trimming shortened V by 6 bases and J by 1 base, and 9 bases separated the two germline ends. Assay: immunoSEQ multiplex PCR; the TCRdb copy retains only in-frame clones and omits some. The repertoire holds 150,000 to 190,000 clones, about 88% seen once, with 5.5% to 8.5% in the top ten. About this clone itself: The antigen remains unidentified.

J is TRBJ1-1 and V is TRBV12-3 or TRBV12-4, with D possibly matching TRBD1 (5 bases). The sequencing here drew on peripheral blood, taken after recovery from COVID-19. The receptor was derived from an adult who had recovered from COVID-19. The CDR3 coding sequence is TGTGCCAGCAGCTGGGACCCGAACACTGAAGCTTTCTTT. This codes for CASSWDPNTEAFF.